What follows are 27 T cell receptor beta chains derived from one specimen sequenced in a study of blood T cell repertoires in COVID-19. TCRdb's copy holds only in-frame clones and misses some; the assay was immunoSEQ multiplex PCR. The sample carries 100,000 or so clones, about 87% recorded once. The sample consisted of peripheral blood. The origin of the receptors is a man aged 55 to 70 with acute or convalescent COVID-19.

CDR3 region: CAIRGASNDEQYF. The CDR3 nucleotides read TGTGCCATCCGTGGGGCCAGTAACGACGAGCAGTACTTC. The J gene is TRBJ2-7, the V gene TRBV6-5, with D possibly being TRBD1 (5 bases). The V and J ends lost 10 bases and 5 bases respectively, with 18 bases between them. Germline V gene lookup returns CDR1 MNHEY and CDR2 SVGAGI. The CDR3 is made up of 13 amino acids.

This clone was observed a few times. This chain joins TRBV4-2 and TRBJ2-7, with D hard to call. V was clipped by 0 bases and J by 0 bases, with 12 bases between them. The germline V gene encodes CDR1 LGHNA and CDR2 YNFKEQ. The CDR3 covers 16 residues. DNA for the CDR3: TGTGCCAGCAGCCAAGAGCTGACTGCGAGCTCCTACGAGCAGTACTTC. Its protein product is CASSQELTASSYEQYF.

The rearrangement joins TRBV7-6 to TRBJ2-1; 7 bases fit TRBD1. Germline V CDR1 and CDR2: SGHVS, FNYEAQ. CDR3 length equals 17 residues. V shed 4 bases, J shed 1 base, and the junction held 10 bases outside the gene matches. The CDR3 bases are TGTGCCAGCAGCTACGGACCAGACAGGGCATCCTACAATGAGCAGTTCTTC. This sequence encodes CASSYGPDRASYNEQFF.

V is TRBV4-1 and J is TRBJ2-5; 7 bases fit TRBD2. V shed 4 bases, J shed 2 bases, and the junction held 7 bases outside the gene matches. Germline V CDR1 and CDR2: MGHRA, YSYEKL. CDR3 length equals 15 residues. This CDR3 reads CASSLPGGGQETQYF. The CDR3 region has the DNA TGCGCCAGCAGCCTTCCGGGAGGAGGACAAGAGACCCAGTACTTC.

The chain carries TRBV6-2 or TRBV6-3 and TRBJ2-2, with TRBD1 identical over 9 bases. Germline values: CDR1 MNHEY, CDR2 SVGEGT. The CDR3 covers 16 residues. V shed 6 bases and J 6 bases; nucleotides not matched to a gene: 11. For the CDR3, the DNA is TGTGCCAGCAGCCCTTACCGGGACAGGGTGGCCGGGGAGCTGTTTTTT. Translation: CASSPYRDRVAGELFF.

The J gene is TRBJ2-3, the V gene TRBV14, with D perhaps TRBD2 (6 bases). The CDR3 contains 15 residues. Trimming took 4 bases from V and 5 from J, leaving 16 bases between them. Germline assignment: CDR1 SGHDN and CDR2 FVKESK. The CDR3 coding sequence is TGTGCCAGCAGCCCCCGGACTATCCCGGGAGATACGCAGTATTTT. Protein product: CASSPRTIPGDTQYF.

The V and J genes are TRBV19 and TRBJ2-2, with a weak D call TRBD1 (5 bases). V dropped 6 bases and J dropped 6 bases, with 11 bases sitting between them. The germline CDR1 and CDR2 sequences are LNHDA and SQIVND (reference sequence). CDR3 size: 13 residues. CDR3 bases: TGTGCCAGTAGCGACAGTCTCCCCGGGGAGCTGTTTTTT. This codes for CASSDSLPGELFF. The whole variable domain, remainder taken from reference TRBV19 and TRBJ2-2, is DGGITQSPKYLFRKEGQNVTLSCEQNLNHDAMYWYRQDPGQGLRLIYYSQIVNDFQKGDIAEGYSVSREKKESFPLTVTSAQKNPTAFYLCASSDSLPGELFFGEGSRLTVL.

This clone occurred once. V usage is TRBV7-3 and J usage is TRBJ2-3; TRBD2 matches at 8 bases. V lost 4 bases, J lost 0 bases, and 6 bases stayed unmatched. The CDR3 contains 16 residues. Germline lookup yields CDR1 SGHTA and CDR2 FQGTGA. The CDR3 DNA is TGTGCCAGCAGCTCACATAGCGGGACTAGCACAGATACGCAGTATTTT. Translation gives CASSSHSGTSTDTQYF.

CDR3 coding DNA: TGTGCCAGCAGCCTACAGGGGGCAGGAAGTTCACCCCTCCACTTT. Its protein is CASSLQGAGSSPLHF. This chain uses TRBV3-1 (or the pseudogene TRBV3-2) with TRBJ1-6, with 9 bases fitting TRBD1. Germline CDR1 and CDR2: LGHDT and YNNKEL (reference sequence). The trim removed 4 bases at V and 9 bases at J, leaving 7 bases unmatched. The CDR3 sequence is 15 residues long.

The chain recombines TRBV7-3 with TRBJ2-3, with 8 bases fitting TRBD1. The V gene's germline CDR1 is SGHTA and CDR2 FQGTGA. Trimming at V came to 4 bases and at J to 0 bases, leaving 3 bases not matched to a gene. The CDR3 contains 15 residues. The CDR3 region has the DNA TGTGCCAGCAGCTCCCAGGGGGCGAGCACAGATACGCAGTATTTT. It yields the protein CASSSQGASTDTQYF.

This chain connects TRBV5-1 to TRBJ1-1; D is undetermined. The V end lost 2 bases, the J end lost 0 bases, and 11 bases lay between the germline ends. CDR1 and CDR2 from the germline V gene are SGHRS and YFSETQ. The CDR3 totals 15 residues. CDR3 bases: TGCGCCAGCAGCTTATCTAGTTCCTTGAACACTGAAGCTTTCTTT. As protein: CASSLSSSLNTEAFF.

The sample holds a few counts of this clone. The chain joins TRBV5-1 to TRBJ2-7, with TRBD2 matching over 7 bases. With 0 bases clipped from V and 4 bases from J, the junction kept 7 bases outside the gene matches. CDR1 is SGHRS, CDR2 YFSETQ, per germline. The CDR3 has 15 amino acids. The CDR3 bases are TGCGCCAGCAGCTTGGTGGCGGGGGTGAGGTACGAGCAGTACTTC. Residues: CASSLVAGVRYEQYF.

The J gene is TRBJ1-6, the V gene TRBV27; 9 nucleotides agree with TRBD1. With V trimmed by 8 bases and J by 7 bases, 9 bases remained unmatched. The germline CDR1 and CDR2 sequences are MNHEY and SMNVEV (reference sequence). The CDR3 has 15 residues. CDR3 bases: TGTGCCAGCGCCGCGGGACAGGGCGTCAATTCACCCCTCCACTTT. Protein sequence: CASAAGQGVNSPLHF.

CDR3 bases: TGTGCCAGCAGTCTTACGAACACCGGGGAGCTGTTTTTT. Its protein is CASSLTNTGELFF. V usage is TRBV27 and J usage is TRBJ2-2; no reliable D call. The CDR3 totals 13 residues. V was cut by 5 bases and J by 0 bases, with 4 bases left in between. The germline V gene encodes CDR1 MNHEY and CDR2 SMNVEV (reference sequence).

The V gene is TRBV6-1, the J gene TRBJ2-7, with a possible D match to TRBD2 (5 bases). The CDR3 is 13 amino acids. V lost 2 bases and J lost 6, with 11 bases in between. Germline V lookup: CDR1 MNHNS, CDR2 SASEGT. The CDR3 sequence: CASSERGSSEQYF. The CDR3 bases are TGTGCCAGCAGTGAAAGAGGGAGTAGCGAGCAGTACTTC.

This chain links TRBV6-1 with TRBJ1-5, with a tentative D call TRBD1 (5 bases). The V end lost 2 bases, the J end lost 4 bases, and 6 bases lay between the germline ends. The CDR3 has 13 residues. From germline, CDR1 is MNHNS and CDR2 SASEGT. The DNA for the CDR3 is TGTGCCAGCAGTGAACACAGGAATCAGCCCCAGCATTTT. It yields the protein CASSEHRNQPQHF.

This clone has only one observation. V and J are TRBV4-1 and TRBJ1-2; tentatively, D is TRBD1 (5 bases). Trimming pared 1 base from V and 7 bases from J, leaving 13 bases between. From germline, CDR1 is MGHRA and CDR2 YSYEKL. The CDR3 is 14 residues long. The CDR3 reads CASSQARDLGGYTF. The CDR3 nucleotides read TGCGCCAGCAGCCAAGCTAGGGACTTAGGTGGCTACACCTTC.

This sequence joins TRBV19 and TRBJ2-5, with 13 bases aligning to TRBD2. CDR3 length equals 15 residues. Germline values: CDR1 LNHDA, CDR2 SQIVND (reference sequence). Losses at the gene ends were 5 bases for V and 5 bases for J; bases not matched to a gene: 5. CDR3 amino acids: CASSRTSGGVETQYF. The CDR3 DNA follows: TGTGCCAGTAGTCGGACTAGCGGGGGTGTTGAGACCCAGTACTTC. Complete variable domain (other parts from reference TRBV19 and TRBJ2-5): DGGITQSPKYLFRKEGQNVTLSCEQNLNHDAMYWYRQDPGQGLRLIYYSQIVNDFQKGDIAEGYSVSREKKESFPLTVTSAQKNPTAFYLCASSRTSGGVETQYFGPGTRLLVL.

The gene calls are TRBV6-6 and TRBJ2-7, with D tentatively TRBD2 (6 bases). Germline V gene data show CDR1 as MNHNY and CDR2 as SVGAGI (reference sequence). This CDR3 has 13 amino acids. Trimming removed 7 bases at V and 3 bases at J, with 13 bases between. DNA of the CDR3: TGTGCCAGCACAGGGCAGGGACTCTACGAGCAGTACTTC. Protein: CASTGQGLYEQYF.

This rearrangement joins TRBV28 to TRBJ1-2; 8 bases agree with TRBD1. With V trimmed by 8 bases and J by 1 base, 9 bases remained unmatched. Germline V gene lookup returns CDR1 MDHEN and CDR2 SYDVKM. The CDR3 covers 15 residues. The CDR3 loop reads CASLSWTGSNYGYTF. The CDR3 nucleotides read TGTGCCAGCTTGTCTTGGACAGGGAGTAACTATGGCTACACCTTC.

This rearrangement joins TRBV6-5 to TRBJ2-3; 10 bases fit TRBD2. Losses at the gene ends were 6 bases for V and 1 base for J; bases not matched to a gene: 4. The CDR3 spans 15 residues. The germline V gene encodes CDR1 MNHEY and CDR2 SVGAGI. The CDR3 protein is CASSAGLAGTDTQYF. The CDR3 DNA reads TGTGCCAGCAGCGCCGGACTAGCGGGCACAGATACGCAGTATTTT.

V gene TRBV5-1 combines with J gene TRBJ1-1; D may be TRBD1 (6 bases). Germline V gene sequence: CDR1 SGHRS, CDR2 YFSETQ. The CDR3 is 13 residues long. V was pared by 4 bases and J by 6 bases, with 13 bases between. This chain's CDR3 is CASSHRVSAEAFF. The CDR3 nucleotides are TGCGCCAGCAGCCACAGGGTAAGCGCTGAAGCTTTCTTT.

This sequence joins TRBV21-1 and TRBJ1-1; the table's D gene call, TRBD1, was not cross checked with the DNA. TRBV21-1 is a pseudogene locus. This CDR3 region has 13 residues. The CDR3 here is CASSKEDRDEAFF. CDR3 DNA: TGTGCCAGCAGCAAAGAGGACAGGGATGAAGCTTTCTTT.

This sequence joins TRBV7-6 and TRBJ1-1, with TRBD1 matching 7 bases. The CDR3 has 16 amino acids. J was trimmed by 4 bases and V by 1 base; bases with no gene match: 9. Germline V lookup: CDR1 SGHVS, CDR2 FNYEAQ. The CDR3 region has the DNA TGTGCCAGCAGCTTAGAGGGGGCGCAGGTATCCACTGAAGCTTTCTTT. Protein: CASSLEGAQVSTEAFF.

The rearrangement links TRBV3-1 (or the pseudogene TRBV3-2) to TRBJ2-2, with 9 bases lining up with TRBD1. The CDR3 length is 16 residues. The V and J ends lost 6 bases and 8 bases, in that order; junction bases with no gene match: 13. Germline V gives CDR1 LGHDT, CDR2 YNNKEL (reference sequence). In nucleotides, the CDR3 is TGTGCCAGCAGGCTCGGGACAGGGAACGTAATAGGGGAGCTGTTTTTT. Its protein is CASRLGTGNVIGELFF.

This clone has more than one count but fewer than ten. The rearrangement joins TRBV11-2 to TRBJ2-7, with D uncertain. Germline V gene data show CDR1 as SGHAT and CDR2 as FQNNGV. The germline V and J ends were trimmed by 9 bases and 4 bases, with 13 bases remaining between them. The CDR3 is 12 amino acids. DNA of the CDR3: TGTGCCAGTGGGCCAGGTGCTTACGAGCAGTACTTC. Amino acids: CASGPGAYEQYF. The whole variable domain, filled in from reference TRBV11-2 and TRBJ2-7, reads EAGVAQSPRYKIIEKRQSVAFWCNPISGHATLYWYQQILGQGPKLLIQFQNNGVVDDSQLPKDRFSAERLKGVDSTLKIQPAKLEDSAVYLCASGPGAYEQYFGPGTRLTVT.

The V gene is TRBV10-3, the J gene TRBJ2-2, with TRBD2 identical over 9 bases. CDR3 length: 17 amino acids. Germline V lookup: CDR1 ENHRY, CDR2 SYGVKD. V was clipped by 0 bases and J by 2 bases; unmatched bases: 4. The CDR3 DNA reads TGTGCCATCAGTGAGTCCAGCGGGGGGTCTAACACCGGGGAGCTGTTTTTT. It codes for CAISESSGGSNTGELFF.